The 29 T cell receptor beta chains below all came from one sample that was sequenced in a study of shared clonotypes between healthy human individuals. Only in-frame clones appear in the TCRdb table, and some are missing; sequencing was by immunoSEQ multiplex PCR. The sample lists about 2.4 million clones, more than 80% seen once, with over 0.12% in the top ten. Sequencing was done on a sample of naive CD4+ T cells sorted from blood. The subset was: CD45RA+ positively selected. These TCRs come from a man younger than 30 in good health.

This sequence joins TRBV5-6 and TRBJ2-7; unclear D gene. Germline CDR1 reads SGHDT; CDR2 reads YYEEEE. CDR3 length: 13 residues. With 0 bases removed from V and 9 bases from J, the gap between germline ends came to 13 bases. CDR3 sequence (DNA): TGTGCCAGCAGCTTGGGGTTTGACCGGATGCAGTACTTC. Its protein is CASSLGFDRMQYF.

Details on this clone: The sample contains more than one DNA sequence encoding this CDR3. The chain uses TRBV6-1 and TRBJ2-7; 12 bases agree with TRBD2. Germline V gene lookup returns CDR1 MNHNS and CDR2 SASEGT. Trimming at V came to 6 bases and at J to 3 bases, leaving 0 bases not matched to a gene. CDR3 length equals 13 residues. The CDR3 DNA is TGTGCCAGCAGACTAGCGGGAGGCTACGAGCAGTACTTC. Amino acids: CASRLAGGYEQYF.

This rearrangement joins TRBV29-1 to TRBJ1-1; D unresolved. Trimming took 4 bases from V and 1 from J, leaving 7 bases between them. The CDR3 contains 12 residues. Germline V gives CDR1 SQVTM, CDR2 ANQGSEA. CDR3 DNA sequence: TGCAGCGTTGCAGCCAGGAACACTGAAGCTTTCTTT. This sequence encodes CSVAARNTEAFF.

This chain connects TRBV5-4 to TRBJ1-2, with D perhaps matching TRBD1 (5 bases). The CDR3 covers 15 residues. The germline V gene has CDR1 SGHNT and CDR2 YYREEE (reference sequence). The V end was cut by 4 bases, the J end by 5 bases, with 18 bases between. The CDR3 loop is CASSLGQTDRYGYTF. The CDR3 region has the DNA TGTGCCAGCAGCCTCGGTCAGACAGACCGATATGGCTACACCTTC.

As regards this clone: A junction end diverges from the germline sequence, so it may reflect a read error. The genes are TRBV7-7 and TRBJ2-3; the D gene is possibly TRBD2 (5 bases). There are 15 residues in the CDR3. Germline values: CDR1 SSHAT, CDR2 FNYEAQ (reference sequence). This CDR3 is CASSPSFEGTDTQYF. The CDR3 DNA reads TGTGCTAGCAGCCCCTCGTTTGAGGGTACAGATACGCAGTATTTT.

This clone occurred once. The chain couples TRBV5-8 to TRBJ2-7, with 13 bases fitting TRBD2. Trimming removed 4 bases from V and 6 bases from J; junction bases left unmatched: 13. The CDR3 spans 17 residues. CDR1 SGHTS and CDR2 YDEGEE come from the germline V gene. The CDR3 coding sequence is TGTGCCAGCAGCATAGGACTAGCGGGAGACAGCTACTCCGAGCAGTACTTC. Translating gives CASSIGLAGDSYSEQYF.

This sequence joins TRBV7-2 and TRBJ2-7, with 7 bases lining up with TRBD1. CDR1 SGHTA and CDR2 FQGNSA come from the germline V gene. Unmatched junction bases numbered 7, after V lost 5 bases and J lost 6 bases. The CDR3 runs 13 residues. CDR3 region: CASSPRQGGEQYF. The CDR3 DNA reads TGTGCCAGCAGCCCAAGACAGGGCGGCGAGCAGTACTTC.

This chain links TRBV25-1 with TRBJ2-1; D is possibly TRBD1 or TRBD2 (6 bases each). The V gene lost 3 bases and the J gene lost 5 bases, with 14 bases spanning the gap. CDR3 length: 15 amino acids. Germline CDR1 is MGHDK and CDR2 is SYGVNS. This CDR3 reads CASSEDSPGDNEQFF. CDR3 sequence (DNA): TGTGCCAGCAGTGAGGACAGTCCGGGGGACAATGAGCAGTTCTTC.

V and J are TRBV1 and TRBJ2-1; the D call in the table, TRBD1, was not verified against the DNA. TRBV1 is noted as a pseudogene. The CDR3 contains 18 residues. The CDR3: CTSSQERPRVLGHNEQFF. The CDR3 coding sequence is TGCACCAGCAGCCAAGAAAGGCCCAGGGTCCTCGGTCACAATGAGCAGTTCTTC.

Comment on this clone: Other DNA sequences in this specimen translate into the identical CDR3. This chain joins TRBV30 and TRBJ2-7; D not certain. Looked up from germline, CDR1 is GTSNPN and CDR2 is SVGIG (reference sequence). The CDR3 extends over 12 amino acids. V gave up 1 base and J gave up 4 bases, with 8 bases separating them. The CDR3 sequence: CAWSGTGYEQYF. In DNA form, the CDR3 reads TGTGCCTGGAGTGGGACCGGGTACGAGCAGTACTTC.

J is TRBJ1-5 and V is TRBV2; 9 bases align to TRBD1. The CDR3 runs to 14 residues. Per germline, CDR1 SNHLY and CDR2 FYNNEI. J lost 5 bases, V lost 5 bases, and 4 bases had no gene match. The CDR3 DNA reads as TGTGCCAGCAGTTTCGACAGGGGGGATCAGCCCCAGCATTTT. Protein product: CASSFDRGDQPQHF.

The CDR3 coding sequence is TGTGCCAGCAGCCCCCAGTCCGGGGGGCGGGAGACCCAGTACTTC. It specifies CASSPQSGGRETQYF. The chain carries TRBV9 and TRBJ2-5; D possibly corresponds to TRBD2 (7 bases). Germline V gene lookup returns CDR1 SGDLS and CDR2 YYNGEE. This CDR3 contains 15 residues. V lost 4 bases, J lost 5 bases, and 18 bases lay in between.

This clone was detected once. This sequence joins TRBV11-2 and TRBJ1-4; D unresolved. The germline V gene encodes CDR1 SGHAT and CDR2 FQNNGV. V shed 3 bases and J shed 3 bases, with 8 bases lying between them. This CDR3 contains 14 residues. The CDR3 sequence is CASSFNRPNEKLFF. DNA for the CDR3: TGTGCCAGCAGCTTTAATCGCCCTAATGAAAAACTGTTTTTT.

Details on this clone: The sample contains more than one DNA sequence encoding this CDR3. This sequence joins TRBV9 and TRBJ1-2; 9 bases are a match to TRBD1. CDR3 length equals 15 residues. Germline V gene data show CDR1 as SGDLS and CDR2 as YYNGEE. V lost 0 bases and J lost 2; bases outside the gene matches: 2. Written as DNA, the CDR3 is TGTGCCAGCAGCGTAGTCGGGACAGGGAACTATGGCTACACCTTC. It is translated as CASSVVGTGNYGYTF.

The chain is built from TRBV5-1 and TRBJ2-5; D possibly uses TRBD1 or TRBD2 (6 bases each). V lost 4 bases and J 5 bases, leaving 15 bases between the germline ends. This CDR3 has 14 amino acids. Per germline, CDR1 SGHRS and CDR2 YFSETQ. CDR3 sequence: CASSRPGAGETQYF. The CDR3 DNA sequence: TGCGCCAGCAGCCGGCCGGGGGCGGGGGAGACCCAGTACTTC. The whole variable domain, filled in from reference TRBV5-1 and TRBJ2-5, reads KAGVTQTPRYLIKTRGQQVTLSCSPISGHRSVSWYQQTPGQGLQFLFEYFSETQRNKGNFPGRFSGRQFSNSRSEMNVSTLELGDSALYLCASSRPGAGETQYFGPGTRLLVL.

V gene TRBV18 combines with J gene TRBJ2-3; perhaps TRBD1 as D (5 bases). From germline, CDR1 is KGHSH and CDR2 LQKENI. The CDR3 sequence is 15 residues long. Trimming cost V 3 bases and J 4 bases, with 14 bases left between them. The CDR3 loop is CASSPNRKDADTQYF. The CDR3 DNA follows: TGTGCCAGCTCACCTAACAGGAAAGACGCAGATACGCAGTATTTT. Drawing the rest from reference TRBV18 and TRBJ2-3, the complete variable domain is NAGVMQNPRHLVRRRGQEARLRCSPMKGHSHVYWYRQLPEEGLKFMVYLQKENIIDESGMPKERFSAEFPKEGPSILRIQQVVRGDSAAYFCASSPNRKDADTQYFGPGTRLTVL.

Remarks on this clone: The same CDR3 is also encoded by other DNA sequences in this sample. The genes are TRBV6-5 and TRBJ1-2, with D perhaps TRBD1 (5 bases). The CDR3 has 13 residues. V was pared by 4 bases and J by 7 bases, with 13 bases between. Germline CDR1 MNHEY, CDR2 SVGAGI. CDR3 sequence (DNA): TGTGCCAGCAGTTCTACAGGTGGTAGTGGCTACACCTTC. Protein product: CASSSTGGSGYTF.

This clone was counted once. The chain uses TRBV19 and TRBJ1-6; TRBD1 is a possible D gene (6 bases). Trimming removed 8 bases from V and 8 bases from J, with 19 bases in between. This CDR3 region has 15 residues. Germline CDR1 is LNHDA and CDR2 is SQIVND (reference sequence). The CDR3 sequence is CASSGVELFDSPLHF. In DNA, the CDR3 is TGTGCCAGTTCAGGGGTGGAGCTATTTGATTCACCCCTCCACTTT.

This clone appeared a few times. The chain combines TRBV2 with TRBJ1-1; a possible D gene is TRBD1 (6 bases). The germline V gene has CDR1 SNHLY and CDR2 FYNNEI. CDR3 length: 13 amino acids. Between the trimmed V and J ends, which lost 8 bases and 6 bases, there was a span of 16 bases. This CDR3 is CASSHPQGSEAFF. CDR3 sequence (DNA): TGTGCCAGCTCCCACCCACAGGGTTCTGAAGCTTTCTTT.

The chain employs TRBV5-4 and TRBJ2-3, with 7 nucleotides matching TRBD2. Germline V gene lookup returns CDR1 SGHNT and CDR2 YYREEE (reference sequence). This CDR3 has 14 residues. The ends lost 4 bases at V and 5 bases at J; junction bases unmatched: 7. As DNA, the CDR3 is TGTGCCAGCAGCCCGGGAGCGGGGATAGATACGCAGTATTTT. It is translated as CASSPGAGIDTQYF. The full variable domain, in which reference TRBV5-4 and TRBJ2-3 provide the parts outside the CDR3, is ETGVTQSPTHLIKTRGQQVTLRCSSQSGHNTVSWYQQALGQGPQFIFQYYREEENGRGNFPPRFSGLQFPNYSSELNVNALELDDSALYLCASSPGAGIDTQYFGPGTRLTVL.

The chain couples TRBV4-1 to TRBJ2-5, with 8 bases aligning to TRBD2. Germline V gives CDR1 MGHRA, CDR2 YSYEKL. The CDR3 runs 13 residues. The V segment lost 4 bases and the J segment 4 bases; nucleotides outside the gene matches: 2. The CDR3 protein is CASSLAGGETQYF. DNA for the CDR3: TGCGCCAGCAGCCTGGCGGGGGGAGAGACCCAGTACTTC.

The chain has TRBV7-6 and TRBJ2-3, with a weak D call TRBD2 (6 bases). V was shortened by 7 bases and J by 6 bases, with 14 bases between the two germline ends. CDR1 and CDR2 (germline): SGHVS, FNYEAQ. The CDR3 length is 13 residues. Here the CDR3 reads CASTWGERDTQYF. The CDR3 DNA reads as TGTGCCAGCACCTGGGGGGAACGGGATACGCAGTATTTT.

The chain couples TRBV27 to TRBJ1-2, with TRBD1 matching over 7 bases. CDR1 is MNHEY, CDR2 SMNVEV, per germline (reference sequence). This CDR3 spans 20 amino acids. Trimming took 6 bases from V and 2 from J; bases not matched to a gene: 24. CDR3 in DNA: TGTGCCAGCAGCTACACTTTCCGCATCAACCAAATACAGGGGAACTATGGCTACACCTTC. This encodes CASSYTFRINQIQGNYGYTF.

This chain uses TRBV25-1 with TRBJ1-2; TRBD1 aligns across 9 bases. Germline trimming cut 5 bases from V and 5 bases from J; bases unmatched to any gene: 9. The CDR3 runs to 15 residues. Germline V lookup: CDR1 MGHDK, CDR2 SYGVNS. CDR3 residues: CASSYRTGEGYGYTF. As DNA, the CDR3 is TGTGCCAGCAGTTACCGGACAGGGGAAGGGTATGGCTACACCTTC.

The rearrangement uses TRBV7-2 and TRBJ2-5, with TRBD1 matching over 9 bases. Looked up from germline, CDR1 is SGHTA and CDR2 is FQGNSA. J lost 5 bases, V lost 4 bases, and 5 bases had no gene match. The CDR3 has 14 residues. The CDR3 nucleotides are TGTGCCAGCAGCTCCACAGGGGGCCGGGAGACCCAGTACTTC. Translating it yields CASSSTGGRETQYF.

The CDR3 bases are TGTGCCAGCTCAGGGAGGGGGCTTCTCGAGCAGTACTTC. Translating it yields CASSGRGLLEQYF. The V call is TRBV18, the J call TRBJ2-5; tentatively, D is TRBD1 or TRBD2 (7 bases each). With the DNA end fitting TRBJ2-7 better, the J assignment may be wrong. The CDR3 consists of 13 residues. Per the germline V gene, CDR1 is KGHSH and CDR2 is LQKENI.

J is TRBJ1-1 and V is TRBV15; D unclear. Germline values: CDR1 LNHNV, CDR2 YYDKDF (reference sequence). CDR3 size: 13 residues. Trimming stripped 0 bases from V and 1 base from J, with 3 bases between. CDR3 bases: TGTGCCACCAGCAGAGACGAGAACACTGAAGCTTTCTTT. Residues: CATSRDENTEAFF.

The chain recombines TRBV5-6 with TRBJ2-7; tentative D call: TRBD1 (6 bases). Germline CDR1 SGHDT, CDR2 YYEEEE. The germline V and J ends were trimmed by 0 bases and 2 bases, with 12 bases remaining between them. CDR3 size: 15 residues. The CDR3 DNA is TGTGCCAGCAGCTTGGGGGGGCAGGTCACCTACGAGCAGTACTTC. Amino acids: CASSLGGQVTYEQYF.

The genes are TRBV5-5 and TRBJ2-7; 7 positions agree with TRBD2. CDR1 is SGHKS and CDR2 is YYEKEE in the germline V gene (reference sequence). V shed 4 bases and J 0 bases; nucleotides not matched to a gene: 7. The CDR3 is made up of 15 amino acids. CDR3 DNA: TGTGCCAGCAGCCTTAGCGGGTCCCTCTCCTACGAGCAGTACTTC. Amino acid sequence: CASSLSGSLSYEQYF.